The clone carrying this T cell receptor (beta chain) has ten or more counts. Its antigen is undetermined. Germline assignment: CDR1 SGHTA and CDR2 FQGTGA. This CDR3 region has 14 residues. V dropped 5 bases and J dropped 11 bases, with 19 bases sitting between them. This specimen comes from a study of T cell repertoires in cytomegalovirus infection. Study-wide background: TCR beta signatures that were public indicated CMV infection and matching HLA type.

TCRdb ran MiXCR on the reads and lists one entry per CDR3 protein. The data hold about 310,000 distinct CDR3 sequences, with 17% observed a single time. General study results and limits: Ex vivo responses were dominated by HLA-C-restricted CMV-specific TCR beta clonotypes. People with CMV and the relevant HLA were identified by cumulative public TCR beta family frequency.

The specimen sequenced was PBMCs. The rearrangement joins TRBV7-3 to TRBJ2-1; D gene ambiguous. The receptor was isolated from a human donor in good health (CMV status not recorded). Some clones in this sample may be carry-over from other donors' samples. The CDR3 reads CASSPSDQKVQQFF. The CDR3 DNA follows: TGTGCCAGCAGCCCGTCGGACCAAAAAGTTCAGCAGTTCTTC. Full variable domain (outside the CDR3, taken from reference TRBV7-3 and TRBJ2-1): GAGVSQTPSNKVTEKGKYVELRCDPISGHTALYWYRQSLGQGPEFLIYFQGTGAADDSGLPNDRFFAVRPEGSVSTLKIQRTERGDSAVYLCASSPSDQKVQQFFGPGTRLTVL.